The 27 T cell receptor beta chains presented below share a single source sample, sequenced in a study of T cell repertoires in cytomegalovirus infection. TCRdb reprocessed the reads via MiXCR and lists one record per CDR3 protein. The sample holds roughly 570,000 distinct CDR3 sequences, 40% seen once. Their specific antigens are unknown. The sequences come from cultured PBMCs, collected from culture after CMV antigen stimulation. These receptors were collected from a human donor in good health (CMV status not recorded). Some clones in this sample may be carry-over from other donors' samples.

This clonotype was recorded at least ten times. As DNA, the CDR3 is TGTGCCAGCAGCTTACTTTCCGAGGTGGCCGGAGCTTTCTTT. This codes for CASSLLSEVAGAFF. The chain joins TRBV7-8 to TRBJ1-1; D not certain. There are 14 residues in the CDR3. Germline V CDR1 and CDR2: SGHVS, FQNEAQ. Trimming stripped 2 bases from V and 10 bases from J, with 17 bases between.

This clonotype has only a few counts. The chain couples TRBV30 to TRBJ2-1; 11 positions agree with TRBD2. CDR1 and CDR2 from the germline V gene are GTSNPN and SVGIG (reference sequence). With 2 bases clipped from V and 9 bases from J, the junction kept 3 bases outside the gene matches. The CDR3 has 13 amino acids. The CDR3: CAWSPTSGAEQFF. The CDR3 DNA sequence: TGTGCCTGGAGTCCGACTAGCGGGGCTGAGCAGTTCTTC.

There are a few counts of this clonotype. This chain connects TRBV27 to TRBJ1-1; D is undetermined. CDR3 length: 14 residues. CDR1 MNHEY and CDR2 SMNVEV come from the germline V gene (reference sequence). The V gene lost 3 bases and the J gene lost 3 bases, with 11 bases spanning the gap. The CDR3 spells CASSFGVMDTEAFF. As DNA, the CDR3 is TGTGCCAGCAGTTTTGGGGTCATGGACACTGAAGCTTTCTTT.

V gene TRBV3-1 combines with J gene TRBJ2-5; 9 bases map to TRBD2. This CDR3 comprises 16 residues. Losses at the gene ends were 4 bases for V and 4 bases for J; bases not matched to a gene: 10. Germline V gene sequence: CDR1 LGHDT, CDR2 YNNKEL (reference sequence). The CDR3 protein is CASSLGGGGAGETQYF. The DNA of the CDR3 is TGTGCCAGCAGCCTCGGCGGCGGGGGGGCTGGAGAGACCCAGTACTTC.

The rearrangement joins TRBV7-2 to TRBJ1-2; D may be TRBD1 (6 bases). The V end lost 5 bases, the J end lost 6 bases, and 10 bases lay between the germline ends. Germline values: CDR1 SGHTA, CDR2 FQGNSA. CDR3 size: 12 residues. The CDR3 protein is CASSTRTDGYTF. DNA for the CDR3: TGTGCCAGCAGCACAAGGACAGATGGCTACACCTTC.

V and J are TRBV6-2 or TRBV6-3 and TRBJ1-1, with D perhaps TRBD1 (6 bases). Trimming took off 2 bases at V and 0 bases at J, with 13 bases between the two ends. This CDR3 is 16 amino acids long. The germline gives CDR1 MNHEY, CDR2 SVGEGT. The CDR3 region has the DNA TGTGCCAGCAGTTACAGGGGGGGCAGGCTGAACACTGAAGCTTTCTTT. Translating it yields CASSYRGGRLNTEAFF.

V and J are TRBV7-6 and TRBJ2-3; 7 nucleotides match TRBD2. CDR3 length equals 14 residues. Germline V gives CDR1 SGHVS, CDR2 FNYEAQ. J lost 2 bases, V lost 8 bases, and 7 bases had no gene match. CDR3 sequence reads: CASRAGVNTDTQYF. The CDR3 DNA follows: TGTGCCAGCCGCGCGGGGGTAAACACAGATACGCAGTATTTT.

This clonotype showed up just once. The chain carries TRBV5-1 and TRBJ2-6; D unclear. This CDR3 has 15 residues. From germline, CDR1 is SGHRS and CDR2 YFSETQ. The V gene lost 0 bases and the J gene lost 2 bases, with 6 bases spanning the gap. This CDR3 reads CASSLDAPGANVLTF. The DNA of the CDR3 is TGCGCCAGCAGCTTGGACGCCCCTGGGGCCAACGTCCTGACTTTC.

This clonotype was detected ten times or more. The V and J genes are TRBV11-2 and TRBJ2-5, with 7 bases matching TRBD1. From germline, CDR1 is SGHAT and CDR2 FQNNGV. The CDR3 loop spans 13 amino acids. V shed 8 bases and J 4 bases; nucleotides not matched to a gene: 7. The CDR3 DNA reads as TGTGCCAGCGGGGAACAGGGGCCAGAGACCCAGTACTTC. It is translated as CASGEQGPETQYF.

This sequence joins TRBV6-6 and TRBJ2-1, with D possibly TRBD1 on 5 matching bases. The germline V gene has CDR1 MNHNY and CDR2 SVGAGI (reference sequence). This CDR3 has 20 residues. V was shortened by 5 bases and J by 0 bases, with 26 bases between the two germline ends. Here the CDR3 DNA reads TGTGCCAGCAGTGATTTCGAGACAGTAATTATTAGAAGCTCCTACAATGAGCAGTTCTTC. Encoded protein: CASSDFETVIIRSSYNEQFF.

The CDR3 is CASSLVGAANEQFF. In DNA, the CDR3 is TGTGCCAGCAGTTTAGTGGGAGCCGCTAATGAGCAGTTCTTC. This rearrangement joins TRBV27 to TRBJ2-1; possible D gene TRBD2, 5 bases. CDR1 is MNHEY and CDR2 is SMNVEV in the germline V gene (reference sequence). Between the trimmed V and J ends, which lost 2 bases and 7 bases, there was a span of 12 bases. This CDR3 is built from 14 residues.

The genes are TRBV4-2 and TRBJ2-7, with D hard to call. This CDR3 is 15 amino acids long. Germline V lookup: CDR1 LGHNA, CDR2 YNFKEQ. V was clipped by 1 base and J by 1 base, with 11 bases between them. The DNA for the CDR3 is TGTGCCAGCAGCCAAGGGGCTGTCCCATCCTACGAGCAGTACTTC. It codes for CASSQGAVPSYEQYF.

The gene calls are TRBV25-1 and TRBJ2-5; D unresolved. The V and J ends lost 3 bases and 5 bases respectively, with 7 bases between them. The CDR3 has 12 residues. Germline lookup yields CDR1 MGHDK and CDR2 SYGVNS. As DNA, the CDR3 is TGTGCCAGCAGTGATTGGTGGGAGACCCAGTACTTC. Residues: CASSDWWETQYF.

This chain connects TRBV6-1 to TRBJ1-1; possible D gene TRBD1, 5 bases. V lost 6 bases to trimming and J lost 0 bases, with 17 bases between them. The V gene's germline CDR1 is MNHNS and CDR2 SASEGT. The CDR3 totals 16 residues. The CDR3 coding sequence is TGTGCCAGCAGCGACGGAGGAGCAGGGTTGAACACTGAAGCTTTCTTT. It codes for CASSDGGAGLNTEAFF.

The chain joins TRBV6-2 or TRBV6-3 to TRBJ2-1; 7 bases agree with TRBD2. V gave up 8 bases and J gave up 9 bases; unmatched junction bases: 10. Germline assignment: CDR1 MNHEY and CDR2 SVGEGT. CDR3 length: 13 amino acids. The CDR3 DNA follows: TGTGCCAGCCGACTAGCCCCTTATAGTGAGCAGTTCTTC. Protein sequence: CASRLAPYSEQFF.

V is TRBV4-3 and J is TRBJ2-7; 8 bases are shared with TRBD1. The CDR3 consists of 15 residues. V dropped 3 bases and J dropped 2; count of bases not matched to a gene: 6. The V gene's germline CDR1 is LGHNA and CDR2 YSLEER. This chain's CDR3 is CASSQNMGQAYEQYF. The CDR3 nucleotides are TGCGCCAGCAGCCAGAACATGGGACAGGCCTACGAGCAGTACTTC.

The CDR3 DNA reads TGCGCCAGCAGCCAAGCGGGACGCAGCAATGAGCAGTTCTTC. It translates to CASSQAGRSNEQFF. The V and J genes are TRBV4-1 and TRBJ2-1, with D possibly being TRBD1 or TRBD2 (5 bases each). This CDR3 is 14 amino acids long. The germline CDR1 and CDR2 sequences are MGHRA and YSYEKL. V lost 1 base, J lost 6 bases, and 10 bases lay in between.

The rearrangement links TRBV7-2 to TRBJ2-1; D is uncertain. The germline V gene encodes CDR1 SGHTA and CDR2 FQGNSA. Deletions cut 3 bases from V and 12 bases from J, with 15 bases between. The CDR3 sequence is 13 residues long. The CDR3 DNA reads as TGTGCCAGCAGCTTGGAAGTCCTGGACGGGCAGTTCTTC. Its translation is CASSLEVLDGQFF.

This clonotype was recorded many times. This rearrangement joins TRBV18 to TRBJ1-1; the D is unclear. This CDR3 has 13 residues. Germline V CDR1 and CDR2: KGHSH, LQKENI. V lost 2 bases, J lost 8 bases, and 12 bases lay in between. The CDR3 nucleotides read TGTGCCAGCTCACCAATCGGGATTGAGGAAGCTTTCTTT. It codes for CASSPIGIEEAFF.

Only a few counts were recorded for this clonotype. The J gene is TRBJ2-2, the V gene TRBV6-6; possible D gene TRBD2, 6 bases. The germline V and J ends were trimmed by 5 bases and 7 bases, with 17 bases remaining between them. Germline assignment: CDR1 MNHNY and CDR2 SVGAGI (reference sequence). This CDR3 contains 15 residues. CDR3 in amino acids: CASSIPIRGVGELFF. As DNA, the CDR3 is TGTGCCAGCAGTATACCAATTCGCGGGGTCGGGGAGCTGTTTTTT.

This clonotype was picked up a small number of times. The junction departs from germline at one end; a sequencing error may be responsible. The V and J genes are TRBV5-3 and TRBJ2-3, with D possibly TRBD2 on 6 matching bases. TRBV5-3 is labeled an ORF, and its function is uncertain. The CDR3 loop spans 16 amino acids. The DNA for the CDR3 is TGTGCCAGCAGCTTTCCCCGCGGGGAGGAGGGAGATACGCAGTATTTT. This translates into CASSFPRGEEGDTQYF.

This chain uses TRBV7-6 with TRBJ1-1, with TRBD1 as a possible D gene (5 bases). The V and J ends lost 4 bases and 7 bases respectively, with 13 bases between them. The CDR3 runs to 13 residues. Germline V gives CDR1 SGHVS, CDR2 FNYEAQ. CDR3 sequence (DNA): TGTGCCAGCAGCTCGCTGGGGGGGAGTGAAGCTTTCTTT. Translated: CASSSLGGSEAFF.

V usage is TRBV7-2 and J usage is TRBJ1-1; D remains unclear. Trimming shortened V by 2 bases and J by 4 bases, and 14 bases separated the two germline ends. This CDR3 region has 15 residues. Germline CDR1 reads SGHTA; CDR2 reads FQGNSA. The CDR3 here is CASSLSFGGATEAFF. CDR3 bases: TGTGCCAGCAGCTTAAGCTTTGGAGGTGCCACTGAAGCTTTCTTT.

This clonotype was counted many times. The chain combines TRBV7-8 with TRBJ2-3; TRBD1 might be the D (5 bases). V was cut by 10 bases and J by 6 bases, with 17 bases left in between. The CDR3 runs to 13 residues. Germline V gives CDR1 SGHVS, CDR2 FQNEAQ. CDR3 bases: TGTGCCACATCGTTAAGGGGCCCGGATACGCAGTATTTT. The encoded protein is CATSLRGPDTQYF.

The CDR3 DNA reads TGTGCCAGCGGTACTAGCGGGGAGGAACAGTTCTTC. Translated, it gives CASGTSGEEQFF. J is TRBJ2-1 and V is TRBV6-1; TRBD2 matches at 10 bases. Germline V gene sequence: CDR1 MNHNS, CDR2 SASEGT. This CDR3 is 12 amino acids long. Trimming removed 8 bases from V and 13 bases from J; junction bases left unmatched: 8.

This clonotype appeared a few times. CDR3 amino acids: CASSQGATRSLYEQYF. CDR3 DNA: TGTGCCAGCAGCCAAGGCGCGACCCGAAGTCTATACGAGCAGTACTTC. This chain connects TRBV7-8 to TRBJ2-7; D uncertain. Germline values: CDR1 SGHVS, CDR2 FQNEAQ. V was pared by 5 bases and J by 4 bases, with 21 bases between. CDR3 length: 16 amino acids.

The DNA of the CDR3 is TGTGCCAGCAGTAGGAGGATGAGAAACTCGGAAGCTTTCTTT. Translation: CASSRRMRNSEAFF. The chain links TRBV7-8 to TRBJ1-1; no firm D call. The CDR3 totals 14 residues. The V gene's germline CDR1 is SGHVS and CDR2 FQNEAQ. V lost 6 bases to trimming and J lost 8 bases, with 19 bases between them.